This TCR beta chain was captured in a study of blood T cell repertoires in COVID-19. Study-wide background: Acute-phase and convalescent COVID-19 samples originated in the United States, Italy and Spain.

Repertoires were generated with immunoSEQ multiplex PCR, while TCRdb's copy carries only in-frame clones and drops some. The sample records some 200,000 clones, roughly 86% being singletons. Sequences were obtained from peripheral blood. The receptor's source is a woman aged 50 to 60 with active or convalescent COVID-19.

CDR3 bases: TGTGCCAGCAGCCAGGACAGTTACACTGAAGCTTTCTTT. Translated: CASSQDSYTEAFF. The genes are TRBV2 and TRBJ1-1; a weak D match, TRBD1 (6 bases). V was pared by 6 bases and J by 3 bases, with 11 bases between. The germline CDR1 and CDR2 sequences are SNHLY and FYNNEI. The CDR3 has 13 residues.